Listed below are T cell receptor beta chains from one sample, sequenced in a study of OX40 agonist ivuxolimab in advanced cancers. Here immunoSEQ multiplex PCR was the method, and the copy in TCRdb shows in-frame clones only, minus some. In the table there are 45,000 to 60,000 clones, around 93% of which are singletons. The source was CD4+ or CD8+ T cells sorted from blood, collected in a trial of the OX40 agonist ivuxolimab. The receptors come from an adult with an advanced solid tumor such as melanoma, head and neck, liver or kidney cancer. Both conserved end residues are part of each CDR3. The D gene is left open where the match is weak. Where a row states a size, it is once, few, many or the class of an expanded clone; other rows omit it.

V	size	D	J	CDR3	DNA
TRBV27	NA	NA	TRBJ2-5	CASSKLGLAGRETQYF	TGTGCCAGCAGCAAATTGGGGCTAGCTGGTAGGGAGACCCAGTACTTC
TRBV19	NA	TRBD1	TRBJ2-7	CASEPGQGSYEQYF	TGTGCCAGCGAACCGGGACAGGGATCCTACGAGCAGTACTTC
TRBV9	NA	NA	TRBJ2-7	CASSVGQGSGEQYF	TGTGCCAGCAGCGTAGGGCAGGGTTCGGGGGAGCAGTACTTC
TRBV28	NA	TRBD1	TRBJ1-5	CASSLWGRGQDQPQHF	TGTGCCAGCAGTTTATGGGGCAGGGGGCAAGATCAGCCCCAGCATTTT
TRBV5-5	NA	NA	TRBJ2-5	CASSLPGAGQETQYF	TGTGCCAGCAGCCTTCCGGGAGCAGGGCAAGAGACCCAGTACTTC
TRBV27	NA	TRBD1	TRBJ2-1	CASSLAGTVYNEQFF	TGTGCCAGCAGTTTAGCCGGGACAGTCTACAATGAGCAGTTCTTC
TRBV4-3	NA	TRBD1	TRBJ2-7	CASSQLLGGDRVEQYF	TGCGCCAGCAGCCAACTGCTTGGGGGTGACAGGGTCGAGCAGTACTTC
TRBV4-3	NA	TRBD2	TRBJ2-1	CASSQDRSGSSYNEQFF	TGCGCCAGCAGCCAAGACAGAAGCGGGAGCTCCTACAATGAGCAGTTCTTC
TRBV29-1	few	NA	TRBJ2-5	CSVEKRLQETQYF	TGCAGCGTTGAAAAGCGGCTCCAAGAGACCCAGTACTTC
TRBV5-8	NA	TRBD1	TRBJ2-3	CASSLVQGLTDTQYF	TGTGCCAGCAGCTTGGTACAGGGGCTCACAGATACGCAGTATTTT
TRBV19	NA	TRBD2	TRBJ2-1	CASSISPAGASGEQFF	TGTGCCAGTAGTATAAGTCCAGCGGGAGCTTCGGGTGAGCAGTTCTTC
TRBV6-5	NA	NA	TRBJ2-7	CASSYSMGTRSYEQYF	TGTGCCAGCAGTTACTCAATGGGGACACGTTCCTACGAGCAGTACTTC
TRBV19	NA	TRBD2	TRBJ2-3	CASSPTLAGFTDTQYF	TGTGCCAGTAGTCCAACCCTAGCGGGCTTCACAGATACGCAGTATTTT
TRBV28	NA	TRBD1	TRBJ2-3	CASSYYRTGYTDTQYF	TGTGCCAGCAGTTATTACCGGACAGGGTACACAGATACGCAGTATTTT
TRBV27	NA	NA	TRBJ2-7	CASSLGVEGTYEQYF	TGTGCCAGCAGTTTGGGAGTGGAGGGAACCTACGAGCAGTACTTC
TRBV30	once	NA	TRBJ2-5	CAWSADQGAGETQYF	TGTGCCTGGAGTGCCGACCAAGGGGCGGGGGAGACCCAGTACTTC
TRBV5-6	NA	NA	TRBJ2-7	CASSFIGEQYF	TGTGCCAGCAGCTTCATCGGCGAGCAGTACTTC
TRBV27	NA	NA	TRBJ2-3	CASSLPPGLEDTQYF	TGTGCCAGCAGTTTACCGCCCGGGCTAGAAGATACGCAGTATTTT
TRBV7-9	NA	NA	TRBJ2-5	CASSSTGSSHETQYF	TGTGCCAGCAGTAGTACAGGGTCCTCCCACGAGACCCAGTACTTC
TRBV4-3	NA	NA	TRBJ2-7	CASSQDSRSEQYF	TGCGCCAGCAGCCAAGACTCGCGGTCCGAGCAGTACTTC
TRBV5-6	NA	NA	TRBJ2-3	CASSYRPDTQYF	TGTGCCAGCAGTTACCGACCAGATACGCAGTATTTT
TRBV29-1	NA	TRBD1	TRBJ2-1	CSMEGQGYNEQFF	TGCAGCATGGAAGGACAGGGATACAATGAGCAGTTCTTC
TRBV28	NA	NA	TRBJ1-1	CASRLDGAIRYTEAFF	TGTGCCAGCAGGCTCGACGGGGCGATTCGATACACTGAAGCTTTCTTT
TRBV27	NA	NA	TRBJ1-5	CASSLGRSINQPQHF	TGTGCCAGCAGCCTCGGGCGGTCCATCAATCAGCCCCAGCATTTT
TRBV27	once	NA	TRBJ2-3	CASRPSASTDTQYF	TGTGCCAGCAGGCCATCAGCTAGCACAGATACGCAGTATTTT
TRBV19	NA	NA	TRBJ1-3	CASSPHRDAGNTIYF	TGTGCCAGTAGTCCCCACCGGGATGCTGGAAACACCATATATTTT
TRBV21-1	NA	NA	TRBJ2-7	CASSKVGPTGSYEQYF	TGTGCCAGCAGCAAAGTGGGGCCGACGGGCTCCTACGAGCAGTACTTC
TRBV19	NA	NA	TRBJ1-1	CASSMGRGTEAFF	TGTGCCAGTAGTATGGGCAGGGGTACTGAAGCTTTCTTT
TRBV10-3	NA	TRBD1	TRBJ1-2	CAATGDYGYTF	TGTGCCGCGACAGGGGACTATGGCTACACCTTC
TRBV5-6	NA	NA	TRBJ1-2	CASSKSDGAGYGYTF	TGTGCCAGCAGCAAATCGGACGGGGCGGGATATGGCTACACCTTC
TRBV6-5	NA	TRBD2	TRBJ2-7	CASSTGGNEQYF	TGTGCCAGCAGTACGGGGGGAAACGAGCAGTACTTC
TRBV5-4	NA	NA	TRBJ2-1	CASSDGGGYNEQFF	TGTGCCAGCAGCGACGGAGGGGGGTACAATGAGCAGTTCTTC
TRBV5-6	once	NA	TRBJ2-1	CASSLTGSGSYNEQFF	TGTGCCAGCAGCCTGACCGGGAGCGGGTCCTACAATGAGCAGTTCTTC
TRBV13	NA	TRBD2	TRBJ2-7	CASSFPGLAGDYEQYF	TGTGCCAGCAGCTTCCCTGGACTAGCGGGAGACTACGAGCAGTACTTC